Below, 27 T cell receptor beta chains from the same sample are listed, as sequenced in a study of T cell responses to AZD1222 COVID-19 vaccine. Assay: immunoSEQ multiplex PCR; the TCRdb copy retains only in-frame clones and omits some. In the table there are about 94,000 clones, roughly 85% of which are singletons. This material consisted of peripheral blood, taken 28 days after the second AZD1222 dose. Receptors originate from an adult who received the AZD1222 COVID-19 vaccine.

The chain recombines TRBV23-1 with TRBJ2-7, with TRBD1 identical over 7 bases. TRBV23-1 falls under the ORF class, with uncertain function. The CDR3 extends over 15 amino acids. V gave up 3 bases and J gave up 2 bases; unmatched junction bases: 7. The CDR3 protein is CASSHRDRRAYEQYF. CDR3 DNA: TGCGCCAGCAGTCATAGGGACAGAAGAGCCTACGAGCAGTACTTC.

The chain combines TRBV11-2 with TRBJ1-4; no clear D gene. Between the trimmed V and J ends, which lost 1 base and 7 bases, there was a span of 7 bases. The CDR3 sequence is 13 residues long. The germline gives CDR1 SGHAT, CDR2 FQNNGV. CDR3 nucleotides: TGTGCCAGCAGCTTAGCTTATAGTGAAAAACTGTTTTTT. This encodes CASSLAYSEKLFF.

The J gene is TRBJ2-5, the V gene TRBV4-2; no clear D. CDR3 length equals 16 residues. Trimming pared 1 base from V and 2 bases from J, leaving 14 bases between. Germline values: CDR1 LGHNA, CDR2 YNFKEQ. This chain's CDR3 is CASSQGDGLLQETQYF. The CDR3 nucleotides are TGTGCCAGCAGCCAAGGGGATGGTCTATTGCAAGAGACCCAGTACTTC.

In its sample, this clone was seen a few times. This rearrangement joins TRBV9 to TRBJ2-5; 9 positions match TRBD1. The germline gives CDR1 SGDLS, CDR2 YYNGEE. The CDR3 runs to 15 residues. V trimming: 4 bases; J trimming: 4 bases; junction bases outside the gene matches: 8. This CDR3 is CASSYTGGGSETQYF. The CDR3, as DNA: TGTGCCAGCAGCTACACAGGGGGCGGGTCAGAGACCCAGTACTTC.

The chain employs TRBV3-1 (or the pseudogene TRBV3-2) and TRBJ2-7, with D tentatively TRBD1 (5 bases). The CDR3 has 13 residues. Germline CDR1 LGHDT, CDR2 YNNKEL (reference sequence). The V gene lost 0 bases and the J gene lost 6 bases, with 9 bases spanning the gap. CDR3: CASSQDNGAEQYF. The CDR3 bases are TGTGCCAGCAGCCAAGATAATGGGGCCGAGCAGTACTTC.

The chain joins TRBV5-1 to TRBJ2-5, with TRBD2 identical over 7 bases. This CDR3 contains 16 residues. Germline V CDR1 and CDR2: SGHRS, YFSETQ. The V and J ends lost 1 base and 4 bases, in that order; junction bases with no gene match: 10. DNA for the CDR3: TGCGCCAGCAGCTTGAGAGCCTCGGGGGGTCTAGAGACCCAGTACTTC. This encodes CASSLRASGGLETQYF.

This clone came up once. The chain is built from TRBV7-9 and TRBJ2-7; the match to TRBD2 covers 8 bases. Germline V lookup: CDR1 SEHNR, CDR2 FQNEAQ (reference sequence). J lost 5 bases, V lost 1 base, and 7 bases had no gene match. The CDR3 is 15 residues long. CDR3 bases: TGTGCCAGCAGCTTAGGCAGCGGGAGCGGAGACGAGCAGTACTTC. Protein sequence: CASSLGSGSGDEQYF. Variable domain in full (rest from reference TRBV7-9 and TRBJ2-7): DTGVSQNPRHKITKRGQNVTFRCDPISEHNRLYWYRQTLGQGPEFLTYFQNEAQLEKSRLLSDRFSAERPKGSFSTLEIQRTEQGDSAMYLCASSLGSGSGDEQYFGPGTRLTVT.

This clone was seen only a few times. CDR3 loop: CATSDSWTGGAPGELFF. The CDR3 coding sequence is TGTGCCACCAGTGATTCTTGGACAGGGGGCGCCCCCGGGGAGCTGTTTTTT. The gene calls are TRBV24-1 and TRBJ2-2; 11 bases line up with TRBD1. The germline gives CDR1 KGHDR, CDR2 SFDVKD. V trimming: 2 bases; J trimming: 6 bases; junction bases outside the gene matches: 7. This CDR3 is built from 17 residues.

The rearrangement joins TRBV6-2 or TRBV6-3 to TRBJ2-7; the D is unclear. Germline V gene sequence: CDR1 MNHEY, CDR2 SVGEGT. V dropped 0 bases and J dropped 3 bases, with 6 bases sitting between them. The CDR3 runs to 13 residues. In DNA, the CDR3 is TGTGCCAGCAGTTACTCCCTAGGCTACGAGCAGTACTTC. It specifies CASSYSLGYEQYF.

The chain couples TRBV7-6 to TRBJ1-1; D unclear. V lost 4 bases and J lost 3, with 9 bases in between. Germline V CDR1 and CDR2: SGHVS, FNYEAQ. The CDR3 runs to 13 residues. This chain's CDR3 is CASSSMDDTEAFF. The CDR3 DNA reads TGTGCCAGCAGCTCAATGGACGACACTGAAGCTTTCTTT.

This sequence joins TRBV30 and TRBJ2-1; possible D gene TRBD2, 6 bases. The V end lost 7 bases, the J end lost 8 bases, and 12 bases lay between the germline ends. The CDR3 spans 11 residues. From germline, CDR1 is GTSNPN and CDR2 SVGIG (reference sequence). CDR3 region: CASGGRDEQFF. CDR3 DNA sequence: TGTGCCTCCGGGGGACGGGATGAGCAGTTCTTC.

This clone was seen once. This chain joins TRBV7-8 and TRBJ2-7, with D maybe TRBD2 (6 bases). Trimming removed 1 base at V and 2 bases at J, with 9 bases between. Germline V CDR1 and CDR2: SGHVS, FQNEAQ. This CDR3 spans 14 amino acids. CDR3 residues: CASSLGGDAYEQYF. DNA of the CDR3: TGTGCCAGCAGCTTAGGCGGGGACGCCTACGAGCAGTACTTC.

This clone has just a few counts. The chain is built from TRBV6-5 and TRBJ1-3; unclear D gene. V was trimmed by 8 bases and J by 4 bases, leaving 15 bases between them. Germline CDR1 and CDR2: MNHEY and SVGAGI. The CDR3 totals 14 residues. The CDR3 bases are TGTGCCAGCTCCTTGACGGTCAGCGGAAACACCATATATTTT. Protein: CASSLTVSGNTIYF.

The chain has TRBV27 and TRBJ1-2; D is uncertain. The CDR3 loop spans 14 amino acids. V was trimmed by 0 bases and J by 2 bases, leaving 7 bases between them. Germline assignment: CDR1 MNHEY and CDR2 SMNVEV (reference sequence). Here the CDR3 reads CASSLSRQNYGYTF. The CDR3 DNA follows: TGTGCCAGCAGTTTATCGAGGCAGAACTATGGCTACACCTTC.

J is TRBJ1-2 and V is TRBV5-7; no firm D call. TRBV5-7 is noted as an ORF with a role that remains uncertain. V gave up 0 bases and J gave up 2 bases, with 11 bases separating them. The CDR3 has 15 amino acids. CDR3 nucleotides: TGTGCCAGCAGCTTGGGGCGATTACCGAACTATGGCTACACCTTC. Its translation: CASSLGRLPNYGYTF.

The table lists this clone with a count of one. This chain uses TRBV10-3 with TRBJ2-7; D perhaps matches TRBD1 (6 bases). CDR1 is ENHRY, CDR2 SYGVKD, per germline. The V end was cut by 0 bases, the J end by 4 bases, with 19 bases between. The CDR3 is 17 amino acids. The CDR3 reads CAISESPVTGRFYEQYF. The CDR3 nucleotides are TGTGCCATCAGTGAGTCACCAGTGACAGGCAGGTTTTACGAGCAGTACTTC.

V usage is TRBV19 and J usage is TRBJ2-3; the D gene is possibly TRBD2 (6 bases). The CDR3 loop spans 10 amino acids. Between the trimmed V and J ends, which lost 8 bases and 8 bases, there was a span of 8 bases. The germline V gene encodes CDR1 LNHDA and CDR2 SQIVND (reference sequence). The CDR3 sequence is CASAGRTQYF. CDR3 nucleotide sequence: TGTGCCAGTGCGGGACGTACGCAGTATTTT.

Concerning this clone itself: At one boundary the junction diverges from the germline segment, which might be a read error. The rearrangement links TRBV7-7 to TRBJ2-1; a possible D gene is TRBD1 (5 bases). CDR3 size: 15 residues. Germline V gives CDR1 SSHAT, CDR2 FNYEAQ (reference sequence). The CDR3 here is CASSVGQGSYNEQFF. The CDR3 region has the DNA TGTGCTAGCAGCGTTGGGCAGGGCTCCTACAATGAGCAGTTCTTC.

J is TRBJ2-1 and V is TRBV4-1; the D gene is possibly TRBD2 (6 bases). Germline V gene data show CDR1 as MGHRA and CDR2 as YSYEKL. This CDR3 spans 13 amino acids. V shed 2 bases and J shed 12 bases, with 14 bases lying between them. CDR3 in amino acids: CASSQPRLVVQFF. Here the CDR3 DNA reads TGCGCCAGCAGCCAACCCCGACTAGTCGTGCAGTTCTTC.

The rearrangement links TRBV28 to TRBJ2-7, with 13 bases matching TRBD2. The CDR3 is 15 amino acids. CDR1 and CDR2 (germline): MDHEN, SYDVKM. After removal of 3 bases from V and 6 bases from J, the junction contained 5 bases not matched to a gene. DNA for the CDR3: TGTGCCAGCAGTTTTCCTCGACTAGCGGGAGGCGAGCAGTACTTC. Protein sequence: CASSFPRLAGGEQYF.

This clone was observed a handful of times. The chain employs TRBV13 and TRBJ1-1; D gene uncertain. V gave up 3 bases and J gave up 2 bases, with 13 bases separating them. This CDR3 region has 15 residues. Germline values: CDR1 PRHDT, CDR2 FYEKMQ (reference sequence). Here the CDR3 reads CASSLAENLNTEAFF. The CDR3 region has the DNA TGTGCCAGCAGCTTGGCCGAAAACTTAAACACTGAAGCTTTCTTT.

The V gene is TRBV10-3, the J gene TRBJ1-5; D unresolved. The CDR3 is 14 residues long. The V end lost 0 bases, the J end lost 6 bases, and 9 bases lay between the germline ends. CDR1 and CDR2 (germline): ENHRY, SYGVKD. CDR3 DNA sequence: TGTGCCATCAGTGAGTCGATGGGAGTTCAGCCCCAGCATTTT. Translated: CAISESMGVQPQHF.

V gene TRBV5-6 combines with J gene TRBJ2-2; no clear D gene. This CDR3 region has 14 residues. Per the germline V gene, CDR1 is SGHDT and CDR2 is YYEEEE. V lost 0 bases to trimming and J lost 8 bases, with 11 bases between them. The CDR3 nucleotides read TGTGCCAGCAGCTTGGTGGGGAACCTTGGGGAGCTGTTTTTT. It translates to CASSLVGNLGELFF.

V gene TRBV3-1 (or the pseudogene TRBV3-2) combines with J gene TRBJ2-5; 11 bases agree with TRBD2. Germline CDR1 and CDR2: LGHDT and YNNKEL (reference sequence). This CDR3 region has 16 residues. The trim removed 3 bases at V and 4 bases at J, leaving 7 bases unmatched. In DNA form, the CDR3 reads TGTGCCAGCAGCCAGGGGTTAACTAGCGGGGGAGAGACCCAGTACTTC. It is translated as CASSQGLTSGGETQYF.

The chain carries TRBV7-3 and TRBJ2-1; 14 bases agree with TRBD2. This CDR3 comprises 17 residues. The ends lost 2 bases at V and 6 bases at J; junction bases unmatched: 6. Germline loops: CDR1 SGHTA, CDR2 FQGTGA. CDR3 protein: CASSLRGLAGDVNEQFF. The DNA for the CDR3 is TGTGCCAGCAGCTTACGGGGACTAGCGGGAGACGTCAATGAGCAGTTCTTC.

This clone was seen a handful of times. The chain links TRBV2 to TRBJ1-6; TRBD1 matches at 8 bases. This CDR3 is built from 14 residues. Germline trimming cut 5 bases from V and 7 bases from J; bases unmatched to any gene: 4. The germline V gene encodes CDR1 SNHLY and CDR2 FYNNEI. CDR3 in DNA: TGTGCCAGCAGTTTTACAGGGGGAAATTCACCCCTCCACTTT. This sequence encodes CASSFTGGNSPLHF.

The genes are TRBV5-4 and TRBJ2-1, with TRBD2 matching 10 bases. V lost 0 bases, J lost 4 bases, and 4 bases stayed unmatched. In germline, CDR1 is SGHNT, CDR2 YYREEE (reference sequence). This CDR3 comprises 16 residues. CDR3 loop: CASSLVGLAPYNEQFF. The CDR3 nucleotides are TGTGCCAGCAGCTTGGTGGGACTAGCGCCTTACAATGAGCAGTTCTTC.